The 7 T cell receptor beta chains reported below all come from one sample, sequenced in a study of blood T cell repertoires in COVID-19 (TCRdb year 2020). The library relied on the immunoSEQ multiplex PCR assay. TCRdb retrieved this table from immuneACCESS and kept in-frame rearrangements only. Not all clones are present; in checked studies, unresolved V genes account for under half, and no reason is known for the remainder. The table for this sample lists hundreds of thousands of clones; around 86% of them were counted only once. The ten largest make up roughly 1.6% of the sample. The sequencing sample was made of PBMCs or T cells enriched from blood (not recorded which). The receptors derive from a woman aged 45-65 years who had recovered from COVID-19.

This chain uses TRBV24-1 with TRBJ1-1, with 9 positions matching TRBD1. This CDR3 comprises 14 residues. J gave up 10 bases and V 7 bases, and 12 bases lay outside the gene matches. Germline CDR1 is KGHDR and CDR2 is SFDVKD. CDR3: CATRPDRGRRRAFF. The CDR3 nucleotides are TGTGCCACCAGGCCGGACAGGGGCCGAAGGAGAGCTTTCTTT.

The rearrangement links TRBV18 to TRBJ2-5, with a tentative D call TRBD2 (7 bases). V lost 4 bases, J lost 9 bases, and 18 bases lay in between. The CDR3 has 14 amino acids. Germline lookup yields CDR1 KGHSH and CDR2 LQKENI. For the CDR3, the DNA is TGTGCCAGCTCACGGGACCTAGAAGGGGGGGCCCAGTACTTC. Amino acid sequence: CASSRDLEGGAQYF. Full variable domain (rest looked up from reference TRBV18 and TRBJ2-5): NAGVMQNPRHLVRRRGQEARLRCSPMKGHSHVYWYRQLPEEGLKFMVYLQKENIIDESGMPKERFSAEFPKEGPSILRIQQVVRGDSAAYFCASSRDLEGGAQYFGPGTRLLVL.

The gene calls are TRBV27 and TRBJ1-2, with 8 bases matching TRBD1. Germline assignment: CDR1 MNHEY and CDR2 SMNVEV (reference sequence). The CDR3 sequence is 16 residues long. The J segment lost 3 bases and the V segment lost 4 bases, leaving 10 bases of the junction unmatched. As DNA, the CDR3 is TGTGCCAGCAGTTCGTCGTTTCAGGGGGCGTACTATGGCTACACCTTC. Its protein is CASSSSFQGAYYGYTF.

The chain has TRBV18 and TRBJ2-3; the D is unclear. The CDR3 spans 14 residues. V shed 4 bases and J shed 2 bases, with 10 bases lying between them. CDR1 is KGHSH, CDR2 LQKENI, per germline. The CDR3 is CASSQRHHTDTQYF. The DNA for the CDR3 is TGTGCCAGCTCACAAAGACACCACACAGATACGCAGTATTTT.

The chain recombines TRBV28 with TRBJ1-1; no clear D gene. Germline values: CDR1 MDHEN, CDR2 SYDVKM. Trimming left V 5 bases short and J 11 bases short, with 12 bases between. This CDR3 has 11 amino acids. This CDR3 is CASSTGSGAFF. CDR3 sequence (DNA): TGTGCCAGCAGTACCGGGTCTGGGGCTTTCTTT.

This sequence joins TRBV7-8 and TRBJ1-1, with D perhaps TRBD1 (5 bases). V lost 7 bases, J lost 1 base, and 31 bases lay in between. This CDR3 region has 20 residues. In germline, CDR1 is SGHVS, CDR2 FQNEAQ. The DNA of the CDR3 is TGTGCCAGCACCCCGCAGCTTAGGGTTTCTTTAGGAGGGGAGAACACTGAAGCTTTCTTT. This codes for CASTPQLRVSLGGENTEAFF.

The chain joins TRBV28 to TRBJ1-4; no definite D call. The CDR3 loop spans 14 amino acids. V lost 6 bases and J 8 bases, leaving 16 bases between the germline ends. Germline V gene lookup returns CDR1 MDHEN and CDR2 SYDVKM. The CDR3 region has the DNA TGTGCCAGCAGCTCCGCGGGATTGGGGGAAAAACTGTTTTTT. This translates into CASSSAGLGEKLFF. Drawing the rest from reference TRBV28 and TRBJ1-4, the complete variable domain is DVKVTQSSRYLVKRTGEKVFLECVQDMDHENMFWYRQDPGLGLRLIYFSYDVKMKEKGDIPEGYSVSREKKERFSLILESASTNQTSMYLCASSSAGLGEKLFFGSGTQLSVL.